The source of this T cell receptor beta chain is a study of regulatory and conventional T cells in RAG deficiency. Repertoires were generated with immunoSEQ multiplex PCR, while TCRdb's copy carries only in-frame clones and drops some. In the table there are fewer than 30,000 clones, nearly 95% of which are singletons. V lost 4 bases to trimming and J lost 3 bases, with 16 bases between them. The CDR3 is made up of 15 amino acids. From germline, CDR1 is SGHDN and CDR2 FVKESK. Genomic DNA came from blood conventional CD4+ T cells gated CD25-low CD127-high. This same sample was also part of a study on regulatory T cells. This second study notes: Primers: 52 TRBV forward and 13 TRBJ reverse. Patient repertoires had restricted TRB V-J pairs and skewed V and J usage, most in Tregs.

The source is a human donor in good health. Specimen: CD25- CD4+ T cells sorted from blood. The V gene is TRBV14, the J gene TRBJ2-7, with D tentatively TRBD1 (5 bases). The CDR3: CASSPFDSSRYEQYF. CDR3 in DNA: TGTGCCAGCAGCCCCTTCGACAGTTCTCGCTACGAGCAGTACTTC.